What follows is one T cell receptor (beta chain) and its context. Deletions cut 0 bases from V and 3 bases from J, with 5 bases between. From germline, CDR1 is SGHNT and CDR2 YYREEE (reference sequence). The length of the CDR3 is 13 residues. The data were obtained in a study of blood T cell repertoires in COVID-19. Overall study: Acute and convalescent COVID-19 specimens originated in the United States, Italy and Spain. The analysed material was cDNA or gDNA that came from T cells, B-cell-depleted T cells, or PBMCs.

TCRdb's table, derived via immunoSEQ multiplex PCR, lists solely in-frame clones and lacks some. Of about 94,000 clones listed, around two thirds are singletons. The TCR comes from a man between 65 and 85 years old with COVID-19, enrolled during active disease. The chain has TRBV5-4 and TRBJ2-3; D gene unclear. The sequenced sample consisted of peripheral blood. In nucleotides, the CDR3 is TGTGCCAGCAGCTTGGTATTGACAGATACGCAGTATTTT. This sequence encodes CASSLVLTDTQYF.